The rows below give T cell receptor beta chains drawn from one sample of a study of blood T cell repertoires in COVID-19. The protocol was immunoSEQ multiplex PCR, while the TCRdb copy is restricted to in-frame clones and leaves out a portion. The table records 100,000 to 110,000 clones, 80% of them present only once. What was sequenced was peripheral blood. These receptors were obtained from a man between 65 and 79 years old with active or convalescent COVID-19. CDR3s include the opening cysteine and the closing phenylalanine or tryptophan. D genes are given only for firm matches. Clone size is given for some rows only: seen once, a few or many times, or a class if the clone is expanded.

V	D	size	J	DNA	CDR3
TRBV6-4	TRBD1	NA	TRBJ2-1	TGTGCCAGCAGTGCTGGACAGGGGGTGCAGTTCTTC	CASSAGQGVQFF
TRBV7-9	NA	NA	TRBJ2-5	TGTGCCAGCAGCTCAGGGACACGGTTAGGGGGGACCCAGTACTTC	CASSSGTRLGGTQYF
TRBV27	TRBD1	NA	TRBJ1-4	TGTGCCAGCAGTTCCACCGCCCAGTCGGGACAGGGAGGGGAAAAACTGTTTTTT	CASSSTAQSGQGGEKLFF
TRBV4-3	NA	NA	TRBJ2-1	TGCGCCAGCAGCCAAGATGGCCCGACAGGCGTCAATGAGCAGTTCTTC	CASSQDGPTGVNEQFF
TRBV28	TRBD2	NA	TRBJ2-7	TGTGCCAGCACCCTAACGGGGGGACCCACCTACGAGCAGTACTTC	CASTLTGGPTYEQYF
TRBV6-2/TRBV6-3	NA	NA	TRBJ2-6	TGTGCCAGCAGTGCAGCGCGGAGCGCTGGGGCCAACGTCCTGACTTTC	CASSAARSAGANVLTF
TRBV7-2	TRBD2	NA	TRBJ2-1	TGTGCCAGCAGCTTCTCTAGCGGAATCTACAATGAGCAGTTCTTC	CASSFSSGIYNEQFF
TRBV3-1/TRBV3-2	NA	NA	TRBJ1-2	TGTGCCAGCAGCCAAGTCGGGGGCTACACCTTC	CASSQVGGYTF
TRBV4-1	TRBD1	NA	TRBJ2-1	TGCGCCAGCAGCCAAAACAGGGGAGAGCAGTTCTTC	CASSQNRGEQFF
TRBV4-1	TRBD2	many	TRBJ2-1	TGCGCCAGCAGCCAAGATCTCGGGGGGGCTGTCAATGAGCAGTTCTTC	CASSQDLGGAVNEQFF
TRBV28	NA	NA	TRBJ1-2	TGTGCCAGCGTGGGGGGAGGGGGCTATGGCTACACCTTC	CASVGGGGYGYTF
TRBV11-1	TRBD1	once	TRBJ1-4	TGTGCCAGCAGCTTAGCAGGACAGGAGAATGAAAAACTGTTTTTT	CASSLAGQENEKLFF
TRBV20-1	TRBD1	NA	TRBJ1-6	TGCAGTGCTCCTCGGGGACAGGGGACTCACTTT	CSAPRGQGTHF
TRBV5-6	TRBD1	NA	TRBJ1-5	TGTGCCAGCAGCTACCGGGACAGTTTGGCAAATCAGCCCCAGCATTTT	CASSYRDSLANQPQHF
TRBV9	NA	few	TRBJ1-1	TGTGCCAGCAGCGTAGCAGCAGGGCCAAACACTGAAGCTTTCTTT	CASSVAAGPNTEAFF
TRBV14	NA	NA	TRBJ1-4	TGTGCCAGCAGCCAAGATCTAGGCTCAAGCACGGCTAATGAAAAACTGTTTTTT	CASSQDLGSSTANEKLFF
TRBV5-1	TRBD2	once	TRBJ2-1	TGCGCCAGCAGCCCCTCGCGGCGATCGGGGGGGACCTACAATGAGCAGTTCTTC	CASSPSRRSGGTYNEQFF
TRBV30	NA	once	TRBJ2-5	TGTGCCTGGTCCCCCCGGGAGGAGACCCAGTACTTC	CAWSPREETQYF
TRBV4-1	NA	NA	TRBJ2-6	TGCGCCAGCAGCCCCCCAGGGGCCAACGTCCTGACTTTC	CASSPPGANVLTF
TRBV4-3	NA	NA	TRBJ2-5	TGCGCCAGCAGCCAAGATACAACAGTAGGGGAAGAGACCCAGTACTTC	CASSQDTTVGEETQYF
TRBV30	NA	NA	TRBJ1-2	TGTGCCTGGAGTGTAACTAGGGTCGACTATGGCTACACCTTC	CAWSVTRVDYGYTF
TRBV9	NA	NA	TRBJ2-5	TGTGCCAGCAGCGTAGGGGGGAGAGGACAGTGGGAGACCCAGTACTTC	CASSVGGRGQWETQYF
TRBV5-1	NA	NA	TRBJ2-7	TGCGCCAGCAGCTGGAGGACGGCGGACTACGAGCAGTACTTC	CASSWRTADYEQYF
TRBV15	NA	medium-sized	TRBJ1-5	TGTGCCACCAGCGCAGTGCTGCCCCAGCATTTT	CATSAVLPQHF
TRBV6-5	NA	NA	TRBJ1-5	TGTGCCACCTCTCGTCGGGGAGATCAGCCCCAGCATTTT	CATSRRGDQPQHF
TRBV9	NA	NA	TRBJ1-5	TGTGCCAGCAGCCCTCTCGACAGCCTCAATCAGCCCCAGCATTTT	CASSPLDSLNQPQHF
TRBV3-1/TRBV3-2	TRBD1	NA	TRBJ1-2	TGTGCCAGCAGCCAAGCAGGGGGAATCTATGGCTACACCTTC	CASSQAGGIYGYTF